This TCR beta chain was retrieved from a study of blood T cell repertoires in COVID-19. Study overall: The origin of the acute and convalescent COVID-19 samples was the United States, Italy and Spain.

Under the authors' procedure: Reference gene primer amplification yielded estimated nucleated cell counts. Method: immunoSEQ multiplex PCR; TCRdb's copy keeps in-frame clones and lacks some. V, J and clone size derive from that table, while D and trimming were established from the DNA sequence. The table includes around 220,000 clones, roughly 90% detected once. Participants came from roughly 23 US areas, aged roughly 18 to 89 years. Self-reported history from a screening survey and questionnaire set each donor's cohort. The CDR3 extends over 13 amino acids. The germline V gene has CDR1 GTSNPN and CDR2 SVGIG (reference sequence). The ends were cut back, 2 bases at V and 0 bases at J, with 8 bases in the middle.

The clonotype comes from a woman in her thirties with acute COVID-19. This chain joins TRBV30 and TRBJ2-7; TRBD2 is a possible D gene (5 bases). The sequencing input was PBMCs or T cells enriched from blood (not recorded which). CDR3 nucleotide sequence: TGTGCCTGGAGTAGCGGACTCTCCTACGAGCAGTACTTC. Protein sequence: CAWSSGLSYEQYF.